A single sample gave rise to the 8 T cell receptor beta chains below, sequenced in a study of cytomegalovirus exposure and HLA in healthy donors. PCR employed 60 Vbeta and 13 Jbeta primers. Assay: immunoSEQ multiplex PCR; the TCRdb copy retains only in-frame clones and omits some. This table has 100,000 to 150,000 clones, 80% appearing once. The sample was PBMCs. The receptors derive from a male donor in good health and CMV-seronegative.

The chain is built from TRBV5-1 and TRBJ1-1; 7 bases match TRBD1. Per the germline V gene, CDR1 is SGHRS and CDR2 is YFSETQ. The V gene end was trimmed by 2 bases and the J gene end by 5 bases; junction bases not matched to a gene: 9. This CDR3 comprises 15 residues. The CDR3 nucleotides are TGCGCCAGCAGCTTAGACCCAGGGGGACTTACTGAAGCTTTCTTT. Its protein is CASSLDPGGLTEAFF. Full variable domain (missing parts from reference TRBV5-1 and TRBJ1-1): KAGVTQTPRYLIKTRGQQVTLSCSPISGHRSVSWYQQTPGQGLQFLFEYFSETQRNKGNFPGRFSGRQFSNSRSEMNVSTLELGDSALYLCASSLDPGGLTEAFFGQGTRLTVV.

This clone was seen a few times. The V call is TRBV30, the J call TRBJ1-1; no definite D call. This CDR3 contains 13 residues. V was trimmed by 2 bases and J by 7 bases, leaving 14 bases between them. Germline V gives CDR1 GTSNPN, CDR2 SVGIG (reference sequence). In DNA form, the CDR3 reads TGTGCCTGGAGTTCGCCTGGGAGGGTTGAAGCTTTCTTT. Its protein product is CAWSSPGRVEAFF.

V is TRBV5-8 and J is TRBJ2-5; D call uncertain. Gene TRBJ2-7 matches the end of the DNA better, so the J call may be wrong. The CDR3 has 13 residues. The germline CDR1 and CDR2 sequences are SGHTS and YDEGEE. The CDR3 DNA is TGTGCCAGCAGCTTAGTTCCCTTTTACGAGCAGTACTTC. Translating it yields CASSLVPFYEQYF.

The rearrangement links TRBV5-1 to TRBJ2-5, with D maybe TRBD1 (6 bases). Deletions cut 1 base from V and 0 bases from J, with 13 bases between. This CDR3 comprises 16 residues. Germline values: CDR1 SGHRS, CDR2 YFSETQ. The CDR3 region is CASSLLDGDNQETQYF. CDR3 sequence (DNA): TGCGCCAGCAGCTTGTTGGACGGGGACAACCAAGAGACCCAGTACTTC.

CDR3 nucleotides: TGTGCCAGCAGCTGGGGGACAGGGGACCGCTATGGCTACACCTTC. Translated, it gives CASSWGTGDRYGYTF. The gene calls are TRBV5-5 and TRBJ1-2; 10 positions agree with TRBD1. CDR1 is SGHKS, CDR2 YYEKEE, per germline (reference sequence). The CDR3 is 15 residues long. V dropped 3 bases and J dropped 4; count of bases not matched to a gene: 6.

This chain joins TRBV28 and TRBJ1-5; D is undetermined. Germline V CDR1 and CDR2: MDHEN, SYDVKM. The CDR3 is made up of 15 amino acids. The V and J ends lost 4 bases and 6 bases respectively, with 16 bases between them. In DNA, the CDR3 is TGTGCCAGCAGTTCACTAGGGCCGTACAGTCAGCCCCAGCATTTT. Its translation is CASSSLGPYSQPQHF.

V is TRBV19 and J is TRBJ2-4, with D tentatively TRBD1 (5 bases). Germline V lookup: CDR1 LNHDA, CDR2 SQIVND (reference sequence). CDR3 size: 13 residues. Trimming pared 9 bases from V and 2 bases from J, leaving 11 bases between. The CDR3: CASQQGTKNIQYF. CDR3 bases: TGTGCCAGCCAGCAGGGAACCAAAAACATTCAGTACTTC.

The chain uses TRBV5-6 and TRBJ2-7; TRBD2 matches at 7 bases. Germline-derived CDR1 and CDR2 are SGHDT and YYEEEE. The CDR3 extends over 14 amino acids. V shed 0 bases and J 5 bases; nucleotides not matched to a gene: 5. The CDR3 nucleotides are TGTGCCAGCAGCTTGGCCGGGAGGCTCCACGAGCAGTACTTC. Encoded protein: CASSLAGRLHEQYF. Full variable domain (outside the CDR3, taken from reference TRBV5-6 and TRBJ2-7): DAGVTQSPTHLIKTRGQQVTLRCSPKSGHDTVSWYQQALGQGPQFIFQYYEEEERQRGNFPDRFSGHQFPNYSSELNVNALLLGDSALYLCASSLAGRLHEQYFGPGTRLTVT.